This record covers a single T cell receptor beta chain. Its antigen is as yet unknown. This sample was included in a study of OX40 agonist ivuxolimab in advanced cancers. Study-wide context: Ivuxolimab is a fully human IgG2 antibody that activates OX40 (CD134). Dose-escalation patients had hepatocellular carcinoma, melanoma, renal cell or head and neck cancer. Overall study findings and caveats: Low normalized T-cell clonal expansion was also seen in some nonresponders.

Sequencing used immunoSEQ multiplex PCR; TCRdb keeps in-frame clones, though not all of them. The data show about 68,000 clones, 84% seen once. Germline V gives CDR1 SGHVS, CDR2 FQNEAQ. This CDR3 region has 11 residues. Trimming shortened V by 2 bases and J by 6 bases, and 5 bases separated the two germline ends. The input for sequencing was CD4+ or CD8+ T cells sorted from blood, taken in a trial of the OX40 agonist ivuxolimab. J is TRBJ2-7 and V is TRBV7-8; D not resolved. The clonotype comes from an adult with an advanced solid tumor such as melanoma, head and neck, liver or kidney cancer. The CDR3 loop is CASSLSSEQYF. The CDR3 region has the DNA TGTGCCAGCAGCTTATCATCCGAGCAGTACTTC.